The next 29 T cell receptor beta chains were all read from a single sample in a study of blood T cell repertoires in COVID-19. The repertoire was sequenced with immunoSEQ multiplex PCR; TCRdb's copy has only in-frame clones and lacks some. The sample holds approximately 240,000 clones, around 85% seen once. The material sequenced was peripheral blood. The receptor set was obtained from a young woman who had recovered from COVID-19.

This rearrangement joins TRBV11-3 to TRBJ2-2; TRBD1 aligns across 9 bases. The CDR3 has 15 residues. CDR1 is SGHNT and CDR2 is YENEEA in the germline V gene. Losses at the gene ends were 4 bases for V and 6 bases for J; bases not matched to a gene: 6. The CDR3 sequence: CASSSGQGSSGELFF. The CDR3 coding sequence is TGTGCCAGCAGCTCGGGACAGGGTAGTTCCGGGGAGCTGTTTTTT.

The CDR3 DNA sequence: TGCGCCAGCGGACTAGCGGGGGATCAAGAGACCCAGTACTTC. It yields the protein CASGLAGDQETQYF. The J gene is TRBJ2-5, the V gene TRBV10-2; TRBD2 agrees at 13 bases. The CDR3 totals 14 residues. Looked up from germline, CDR1 is WSHSY and CDR2 is SAAADI. Trimming cost V 8 bases and J 2 bases; bases outside gene matches: 2.

Regarding this clone: Other DNA variants within this sample encode the same CDR3. The V call is TRBV9, the J call TRBJ2-1, with 9 bases aligning to TRBD2. There are 15 residues in the CDR3. With 0 bases clipped from V and 4 bases from J, the junction kept 2 bases outside the gene matches. Looked up from germline, CDR1 is SGDLS and CDR2 is YYNGEE. The CDR3 region has the DNA TGTGCCAGCAGCGTAGGCGGGGGGGGATACAATGAGCAGTTCTTC. Its protein product is CASSVGGGGYNEQFF.

Concerning this clone itself: The same CDR3 is also encoded by other DNA sequences in this sample. The rearrangement links TRBV5-1 to TRBJ2-5; TRBD2 matches at 10 bases. V shed 1 base, J shed 1 base, and the junction held 1 base outside the gene matches. From germline, CDR1 is SGHRS and CDR2 YFSETQ. This CDR3 is 15 amino acids long. The CDR3 DNA reads TGCGCCAGCAGCTTGTTAGCGGGGGGCCAAGAGACCCAGTACTTC. Translating it yields CASSLLAGGQETQYF.

The chain uses TRBV6-5 and TRBJ2-7; perhaps TRBD1 as D (5 bases). V was trimmed by 3 bases and J by 4 bases, leaving 10 bases between them. The CDR3 length is 13 residues. Per germline, CDR1 MNHEY and CDR2 SVGAGI. The CDR3 is CASSYGAAYEQYF. CDR3 sequence (DNA): TGTGCCAGCAGTTATGGGGCAGCATACGAGCAGTACTTC.

The genes are TRBV6-2 or TRBV6-3 and TRBJ2-3; D gene ambiguous. Trimming removed 4 bases at V and 2 bases at J, with 7 bases between. The germline V gene encodes CDR1 MNHEY and CDR2 SVGEGT. The CDR3 runs 13 residues. CDR3 in amino acids: CASSSLDTDTQYF. The CDR3 bases are TGTGCCAGCAGTTCCCTAGACACAGATACGCAGTATTTT.

This chain joins TRBV4-1 and TRBJ1-1; 7 nucleotides align to TRBD1. J lost 3 bases, V lost 1 base, and 11 bases had no gene match. The CDR3 runs 17 residues. Germline V CDR1 and CDR2: MGHRA, YSYEKL. The CDR3 region is CASSQVKRETGDTEAFF. DNA of the CDR3: TGCGCCAGCAGCCAAGTTAAGAGGGAAACAGGGGACACTGAAGCTTTCTTT.

The CDR3 loop is CASSPDRGLTEAFF. DNA for the CDR3: TGCGCCAGCAGCCCCGACCGGGGATTGACTGAAGCTTTCTTT. J is TRBJ1-1 and V is TRBV5-1; no clear D gene. In germline, CDR1 is SGHRS, CDR2 YFSETQ. Between the trimmed V and J ends, which lost 4 bases and 5 bases, there was a span of 15 bases. CDR3 size: 14 residues. The full variable domain, its missing parts supplied by reference TRBV5-1 and TRBJ1-1, is KAGVTQTPRYLIKTRGQQVTLSCSPISGHRSVSWYQQTPGQGLQFLFEYFSETQRNKGNFPGRFSGRQFSNSRSEMNVSTLELGDSALYLCASSPDRGLTEAFFGQGTRLTVV.

This chain joins TRBV7-9 and TRBJ1-5; unclear D gene. V shed 4 bases and J shed 6 bases, with 7 bases lying between them. From germline, CDR1 is SEHNR and CDR2 FQNEAQ (reference sequence). The CDR3 is 12 amino acids. DNA of the CDR3: TGTGCCAGCAGCTCCCAGGCTCAGCCCCAGCATTTT. It yields the protein CASSSQAQPQHF. The variable domain in full, with the rest retrieved from reference TRBV7-9 and TRBJ1-5, is DTGVSQNPRHKITKRGQNVTFRCDPISEHNRLYWYRQTLGQGPEFLTYFQNEAQLEKSRLLSDRFSAERPKGSFSTLEIQRTEQGDSAMYLCASSSQAQPQHFGDGTRLSIL.

J is TRBJ1-3 and V is TRBV7-9, with unresolved D. Germline V gene data show CDR1 as SEHNR and CDR2 as FQNEAQ (reference sequence). This CDR3 comprises 16 residues. V gave up 1 base and J gave up 1 base, with 11 bases separating them. DNA for the CDR3: TGTGCCAGCAGCTTAGAAGTACTAGTATCTGGAAACACCATATATTTT. This sequence encodes CASSLEVLVSGNTIYF.

In regard to this clone: This may be a read error: a much more frequent sequence differs by one nucleotide. The chain has TRBV25-1 and TRBJ1-6; TRBD1 agrees at 8 bases. V was clipped by 6 bases and J by 9 bases; unmatched bases: 1. Germline V gene sequence: CDR1 MGHDK, CDR2 SYGVNS. There are 12 residues in the CDR3. The CDR3 coding sequence is TGTGCCAGCAGCGGGACAGGTTCACCCCTCCACTTT. This translates into CASSGTGSPLHF.

The chain combines TRBV5-1 with TRBJ2-3; TRBD2 matches 9 bases. Trimming cost V 0 bases and J 2 bases; bases outside gene matches: 4. Germline CDR1 and CDR2: SGHRS and YFSETQ. The CDR3 length is 16 residues. CDR3 nucleotide sequence: TGCGCCAGCAGCTTGGTTAGCGGGGGCTCCACAGATACGCAGTATTTT. Protein sequence: CASSLVSGGSTDTQYF. The full variable domain, completed using reference TRBV5-1 and TRBJ2-3, is KAGVTQTPRYLIKTRGQQVTLSCSPISGHRSVSWYQQTPGQGLQFLFEYFSETQRNKGNFPGRFSGRQFSNSRSEMNVSTLELGDSALYLCASSLVSGGSTDTQYFGPGTRLTVL.

This chain's CDR3 is CASSQYGGRRGYTF. The CDR3 DNA follows: TGTGCCAGCAGCCAATACGGGGGTCGGCGCGGCTACACCTTC. The genes are TRBV3-1 (or the pseudogene TRBV3-2) and TRBJ1-2; possible D gene TRBD1, 5 bases. The CDR3 spans 14 residues. The V gene's germline CDR1 is LGHDT and CDR2 YNNKEL (reference sequence). Trimming left V 2 bases short and J 8 bases short, with 15 bases between.

The gene calls are TRBV30 and TRBJ1-4; possibly TRBD1 for D (5 bases). The V and J ends lost 4 bases and 4 bases respectively, with 13 bases between them. CDR1 is GTSNPN, CDR2 SVGIG, per germline (reference sequence). This CDR3 is built from 14 residues. Here the CDR3 DNA reads TGTGCCTGGAACAAGGGGATCGGTAATGAAAAACTGTTTTTT. It yields the protein CAWNKGIGNEKLFF.

V usage is TRBV5-1 and J usage is TRBJ1-1; D remains unclear. Between the trimmed V and J ends, which lost 4 bases and 4 bases, there was a span of 14 bases. The CDR3 consists of 14 residues. CDR1 is SGHRS and CDR2 is YFSETQ in the germline V gene. CDR3: CASSAVQSGTEAFF. The CDR3 region has the DNA TGCGCCAGCAGCGCCGTCCAGTCAGGCACTGAAGCTTTCTTT.

The chain carries TRBV5-1 and TRBJ2-3; 10 bases line up with TRBD1. The CDR3 extends over 16 amino acids. Per the germline V gene, CDR1 is SGHRS and CDR2 is YFSETQ. V dropped 3 bases and J dropped 0; count of bases not matched to a gene: 4. CDR3 in DNA: TGCGCCAGCAGCTACGACAGGGGGCCTAGCACAGATACGCAGTATTTT. Protein product: CASSYDRGPSTDTQYF.

This clone was seen a handful of times. The V gene is TRBV7-2, the J gene TRBJ1-5; D not certain. V was shortened by 5 bases and J by 2 bases, with 10 bases between the two germline ends. Germline lookup yields CDR1 SGHTA and CDR2 FQGNSA. The CDR3 is made up of 14 amino acids. The chain's CDR3 is CASSVGNGNQPQHF. CDR3 coding DNA: TGTGCCAGCAGCGTCGGGAATGGCAATCAGCCCCAGCATTTT.

This clone was recorded only once. The V gene is TRBV16, the J gene TRBJ1-1, with TRBD1 matching over 8 bases. V dropped 4 bases and J dropped 1; count of bases not matched to a gene: 2. The germline V gene encodes CDR1 KGHSY and CDR2 FQNENV. This CDR3 region has 14 residues. The chain's CDR3 is CASSRGQGNTEAFF. The CDR3 nucleotides read TGTGCCAGCAGCCGAGGACAGGGGAACACTGAAGCTTTCTTT.

V gene TRBV15 combines with J gene TRBJ1-4, with D possibly matching TRBD1 (5 bases). Germline-derived CDR1 and CDR2 are LNHNV and YYDKDF (reference sequence). The CDR3 is 16 residues long. Deletions cut 1 base from V and 7 bases from J, with 16 bases between. The CDR3 bases are TGTGCCACCAGCAGAGGCAGGGACTCCTGGGGTGAAAAACTGTTTTTT. It codes for CATSRGRDSWGEKLFF.

The J gene is TRBJ2-1, the V gene TRBV4-1, with 13 positions matching TRBD2. The junction had 10 bases not matched to a gene; V was cut back by 4 bases and J by 7 bases. The length of the CDR3 is 17 residues. The germline gives CDR1 MGHRA, CDR2 YSYEKL. For the CDR3, the DNA is TGCGCCAGCAGCCCGATAACTAGCGGGGGGGCGGGGAATGAGCAGTTCTTC. Its protein is CASSPITSGGAGNEQFF.

This clone was observed once. This chain connects TRBV28 to TRBJ2-1; 7 bases line up with TRBD1. Germline V gene sequence: CDR1 MDHEN, CDR2 SYDVKM. The CDR3 length is 15 residues. With V trimmed by 5 bases and J by 1 base, 5 bases remained unmatched. CDR3 protein: CASSPRGQSYNEQFF. Written as DNA, the CDR3 is TGTGCCAGCAGTCCCAGGGGACAGTCCTACAATGAGCAGTTCTTC. Combining the CDR3 with reference TRBV28 and TRBJ2-1 gives the whole variable domain DVKVTQSSRYLVKRTGEKVFLECVQDMDHENMFWYRQDPGLGLRLIYFSYDVKMKEKGDIPEGYSVSREKKERFSLILESASTNQTSMYLCASSPRGQSYNEQFFGPGTRLTVL.

The rearrangement links TRBV24-1 to TRBJ2-2; 7 bases match TRBD2. The CDR3 is 13 residues long. Germline CDR1 reads KGHDR; CDR2 reads SFDVKD. V gave up 12 bases and J gave up 2 bases; unmatched junction bases: 5. DNA of the CDR3: TGTGCCGCGGGGGATCCAAACACCGGGGAGCTGTTTTTT. The encoded protein is CAAGDPNTGELFF.

In this sample, this clone turned up a few times. The genes are TRBV6-4 and TRBJ1-3, with D maybe TRBD1 (6 bases). V lost 6 bases and J lost 0, with 9 bases in between. There are 14 residues in the CDR3. Germline V gene data show CDR1 as MRHNA and CDR2 as SNTAGT. The CDR3 loop is CASSGQSSGNTIYF. CDR3 nucleotides: TGTGCCAGCAGCGGACAGAGCTCTGGAAACACCATATATTTT.

V is TRBV6-5 and J is TRBJ2-3; 7 positions match TRBD2. Trimming cost V 3 bases and J 6 bases; bases outside gene matches: 6. Germline CDR1 and CDR2: MNHEY and SVGAGI. This CDR3 contains 14 residues. The CDR3 reads CASSYSGLSDTQYF. The CDR3 DNA sequence: TGTGCCAGCAGTTATAGCGGGTTATCGGATACGCAGTATTTT.

The chain employs TRBV7-6 and TRBJ1-3, with 8 bases fitting TRBD1. Looked up from germline, CDR1 is SGHVS and CDR2 is FNYEAQ. V gave up 5 bases and J gave up 2 bases; unmatched junction bases: 14. The CDR3 runs to 18 residues. The CDR3 is CASSPRSKTGVTGNTIYF. DNA of the CDR3: TGTGCCAGCAGCCCCCGATCAAAGACAGGGGTAACTGGAAACACCATATATTTT. Based on the CDR3 plus reference TRBV7-6 and TRBJ1-3, the full variable domain is GAGVSQSPRYKVTKRGQDVALRCDPISGHVSLYWYRQALGQGPEFLTYFNYEAQQDKSGLPNDRFSAERPEGSISTLTIQRTEQRDSAMYRCASSPRSKTGVTGNTIYFGEGSWLTVV.

The rearrangement links TRBV9 to TRBJ2-2, with D possibly matching TRBD2 (5 bases). The CDR3 loop spans 14 amino acids. V lost 1 base to trimming and J lost 8 bases, with 12 bases between them. Germline V CDR1 and CDR2: SGDLS, YYNGEE. The chain's CDR3 is CASSVTSGSGELFF. CDR3 DNA: TGTGCCAGCAGCGTAACTTCGGGGTCTGGGGAGCTGTTTTTT.

Only a few counts were recorded for this clone. This chain connects TRBV5-1 to TRBJ2-7; 8 bases match TRBD1. The trim removed 0 bases at V and 7 bases at J, leaving 9 bases unmatched. The CDR3 extends over 15 amino acids. The germline V gene encodes CDR1 SGHRS and CDR2 YFSETQ. CDR3 bases: TGCGCCAGCAGCTTGGATGGTCAGGGGGCTCGGGAGCAGTACTTC. Its protein product is CASSLDGQGAREQYF.

The chain joins TRBV7-9 to TRBJ2-5; maybe TRBD1 (6 bases). V gave up 0 bases and J gave up 1 base, with 9 bases separating them. The CDR3 totals 15 residues. Germline V gene sequence: CDR1 SEHNR, CDR2 FQNEAQ (reference sequence). In DNA form, the CDR3 reads TGTGCCAGCAGCTTAGCGCCGACAGGCCAAGAGACCCAGTACTTC. Its translation: CASSLAPTGQETQYF.

This rearrangement joins TRBV2 to TRBJ2-6; 8 bases match TRBD2. This CDR3 has 19 amino acids. Germline-derived CDR1 and CDR2 are SNHLY and FYNNEI. J was trimmed by 3 bases and V by 6 bases; bases with no gene match: 16. The CDR3 region is CASRPSRRGGWFGANVLTF. The CDR3 DNA is TGTGCCAGCAGGCCTTCCCGCCGGGGGGGCTGGTTTGGGGCCAACGTCCTGACTTTC.